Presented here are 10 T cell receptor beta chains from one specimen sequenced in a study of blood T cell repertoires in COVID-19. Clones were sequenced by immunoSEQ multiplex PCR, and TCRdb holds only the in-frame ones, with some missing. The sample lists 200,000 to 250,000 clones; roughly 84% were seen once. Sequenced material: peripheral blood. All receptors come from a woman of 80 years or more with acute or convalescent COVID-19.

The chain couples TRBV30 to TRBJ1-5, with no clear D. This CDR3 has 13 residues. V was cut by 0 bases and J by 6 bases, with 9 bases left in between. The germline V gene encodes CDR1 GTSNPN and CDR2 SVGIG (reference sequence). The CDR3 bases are TGTGCCTGGAGTGTAGTAGGGAGTCAGCCCCAGCATTTT. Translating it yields CAWSVVGSQPQHF.

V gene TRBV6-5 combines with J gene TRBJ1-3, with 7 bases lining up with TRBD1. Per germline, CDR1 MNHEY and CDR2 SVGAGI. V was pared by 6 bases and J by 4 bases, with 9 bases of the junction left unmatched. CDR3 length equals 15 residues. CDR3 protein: CASSSDRAEGNTIYF. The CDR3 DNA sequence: TGTGCCAGCAGCTCCGACAGGGCTGAGGGAAACACCATATATTTT.

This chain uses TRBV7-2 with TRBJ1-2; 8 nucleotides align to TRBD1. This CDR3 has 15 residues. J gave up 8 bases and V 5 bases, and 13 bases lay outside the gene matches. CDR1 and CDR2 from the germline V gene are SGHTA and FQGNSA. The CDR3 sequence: CASSGRQGNFGGYTF. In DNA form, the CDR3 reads TGTGCCAGCAGCGGTAGACAGGGGAACTTCGGAGGCTACACCTTC.

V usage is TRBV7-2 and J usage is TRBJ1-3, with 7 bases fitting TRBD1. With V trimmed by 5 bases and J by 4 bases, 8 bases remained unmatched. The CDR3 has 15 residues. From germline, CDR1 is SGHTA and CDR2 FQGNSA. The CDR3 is CASSARQGEGNTIYF. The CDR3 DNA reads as TGTGCCAGCAGCGCCAGACAGGGCGAGGGAAACACCATATATTTT. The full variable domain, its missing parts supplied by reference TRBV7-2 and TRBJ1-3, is GAGVSQSPSNKVTEKGKDVELRCDPISGHTALYWYRQSLGQGLEFLIYFQGNSAPDKSGLPSDRFSAERTGGSVSTLTIQRTQQEDSAVYLCASSARQGEGNTIYFGEGSWLTVV.

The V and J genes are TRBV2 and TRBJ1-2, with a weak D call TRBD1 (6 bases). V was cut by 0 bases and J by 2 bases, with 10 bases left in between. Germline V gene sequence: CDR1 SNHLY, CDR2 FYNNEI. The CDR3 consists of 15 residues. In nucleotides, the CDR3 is TGTGCCAGCAGTGAAGCTCAGGGGACCAACTATGGCTACACCTTC. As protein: CASSEAQGTNYGYTF.

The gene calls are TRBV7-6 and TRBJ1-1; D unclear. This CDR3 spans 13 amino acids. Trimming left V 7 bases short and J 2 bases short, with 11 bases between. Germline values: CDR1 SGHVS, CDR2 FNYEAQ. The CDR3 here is CASTEAANTEAFF. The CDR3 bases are TGTGCCAGCACCGAAGCGGCCAACACTGAAGCTTTCTTT.

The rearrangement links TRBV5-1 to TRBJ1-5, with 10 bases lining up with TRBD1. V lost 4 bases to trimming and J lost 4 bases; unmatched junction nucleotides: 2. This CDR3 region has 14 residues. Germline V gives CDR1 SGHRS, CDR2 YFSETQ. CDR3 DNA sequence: TGCGCCAGCAGCCCGGACAGGGGGAATCAGCCCCAGCATTTT. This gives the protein CASSPDRGNQPQHF.

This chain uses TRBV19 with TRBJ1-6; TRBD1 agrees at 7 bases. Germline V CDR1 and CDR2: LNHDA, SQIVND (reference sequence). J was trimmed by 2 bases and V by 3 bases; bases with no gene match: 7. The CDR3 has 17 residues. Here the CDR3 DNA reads TGTGCCAGTAGTATGCGACAGGGAGGCACCTATAATTCACCCCTCCACTTT. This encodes CASSMRQGGTYNSPLHF.

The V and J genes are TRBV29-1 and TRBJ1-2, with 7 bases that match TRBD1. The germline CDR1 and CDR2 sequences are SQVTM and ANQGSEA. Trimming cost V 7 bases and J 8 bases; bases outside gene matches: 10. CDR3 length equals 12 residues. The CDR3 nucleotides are TGCAGCGCCGAGGGGCAGGGGGGCGGCTACACCTTC. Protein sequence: CSAEGQGGGYTF.

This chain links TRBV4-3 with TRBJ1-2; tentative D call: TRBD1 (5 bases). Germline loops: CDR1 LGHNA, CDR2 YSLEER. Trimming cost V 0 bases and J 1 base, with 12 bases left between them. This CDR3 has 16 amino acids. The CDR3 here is CASSQEASGGNYGYTF. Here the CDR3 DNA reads TGCGCCAGCAGCCAAGAGGCTTCCGGGGGTAACTATGGCTACACCTTC.